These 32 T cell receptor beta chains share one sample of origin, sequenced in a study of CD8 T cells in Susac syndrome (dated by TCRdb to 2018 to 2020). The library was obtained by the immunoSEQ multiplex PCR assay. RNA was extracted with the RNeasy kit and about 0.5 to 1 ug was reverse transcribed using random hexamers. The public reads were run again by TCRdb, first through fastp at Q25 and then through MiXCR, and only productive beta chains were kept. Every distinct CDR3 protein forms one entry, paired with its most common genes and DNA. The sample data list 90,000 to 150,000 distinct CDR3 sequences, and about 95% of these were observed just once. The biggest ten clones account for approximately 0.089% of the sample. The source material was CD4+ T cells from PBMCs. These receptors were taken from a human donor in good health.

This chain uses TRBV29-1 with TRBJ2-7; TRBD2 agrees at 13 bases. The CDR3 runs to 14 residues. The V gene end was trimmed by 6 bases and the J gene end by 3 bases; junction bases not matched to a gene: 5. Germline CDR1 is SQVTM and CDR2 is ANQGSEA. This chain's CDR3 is CSVLGLAGNYEQYF. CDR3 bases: TGCAGCGTGCTGGGACTAGCGGGAAACTACGAGCAGTACTTC.

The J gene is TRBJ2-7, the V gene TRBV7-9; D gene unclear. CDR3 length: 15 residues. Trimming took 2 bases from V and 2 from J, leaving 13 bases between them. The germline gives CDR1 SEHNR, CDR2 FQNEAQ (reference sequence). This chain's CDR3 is CASSLLRAATYEQYF. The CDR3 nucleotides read TGTGCCAGCAGCTTATTAAGGGCGGCCACCTACGAGCAGTACTTC. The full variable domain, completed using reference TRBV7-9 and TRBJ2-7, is DTGVSQNPRHKITKRGQNVTFRCDPISEHNRLYWYRQTLGQGPEFLTYFQNEAQLEKSRLLSDRFSAERPKGSFSTLEIQRTEQGDSAMYLCASSLLRAATYEQYFGPGTRLTVT.

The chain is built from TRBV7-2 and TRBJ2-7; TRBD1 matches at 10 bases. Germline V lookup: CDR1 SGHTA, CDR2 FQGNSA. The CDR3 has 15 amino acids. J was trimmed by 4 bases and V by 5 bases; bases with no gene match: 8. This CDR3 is CASSETGGQGYEQYF. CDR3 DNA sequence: TGTGCCAGCAGCGAAACCGGGGGACAGGGGTACGAGCAGTACTTC.

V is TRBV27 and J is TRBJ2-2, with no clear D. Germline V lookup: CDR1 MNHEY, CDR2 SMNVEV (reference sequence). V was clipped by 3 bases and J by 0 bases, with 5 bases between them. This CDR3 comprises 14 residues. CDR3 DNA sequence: TGTGCCAGCAGTTTCCCGACGAACACCGGGGAGCTGTTTTTT. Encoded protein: CASSFPTNTGELFF.

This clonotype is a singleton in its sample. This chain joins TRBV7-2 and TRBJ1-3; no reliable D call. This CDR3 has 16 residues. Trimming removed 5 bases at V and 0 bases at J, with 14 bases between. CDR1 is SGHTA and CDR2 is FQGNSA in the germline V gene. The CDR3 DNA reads TGTGCCAGCAGCACTCGAGACGGTGACTCTGGAAACACCATATATTTT. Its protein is CASSTRDGDSGNTIYF. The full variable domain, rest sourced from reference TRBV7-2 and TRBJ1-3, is GAGVSQSPSNKVTEKGKDVELRCDPISGHTALYWYRQSLGQGLEFLIYFQGNSAPDKSGLPSDRFSAERTGGSVSTLTIQRTQQEDSAVYLCASSTRDGDSGNTIYFGEGSWLTVV.

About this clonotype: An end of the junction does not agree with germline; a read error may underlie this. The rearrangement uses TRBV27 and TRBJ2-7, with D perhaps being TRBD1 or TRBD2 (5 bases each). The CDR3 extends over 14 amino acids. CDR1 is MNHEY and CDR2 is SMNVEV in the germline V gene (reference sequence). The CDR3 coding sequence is TGTGCCAGCAGTGCCCGGGGCCAATCCTACGAGCAGCACTTC. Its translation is CASSARGQSYEQHF.

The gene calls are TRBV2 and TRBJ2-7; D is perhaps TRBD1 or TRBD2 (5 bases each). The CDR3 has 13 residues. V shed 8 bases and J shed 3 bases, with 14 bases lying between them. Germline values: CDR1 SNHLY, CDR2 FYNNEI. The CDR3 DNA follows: TGTGCCAGCGTACCGGGGCCCTACTACGAGCAGTACTTC. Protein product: CASVPGPYYEQYF. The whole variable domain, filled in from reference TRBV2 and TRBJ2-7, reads EPEVTQTPSHQVTQMGQEVILRCVPISNHLYFYWYRQILGQKVEFLVSFYNNEISEKSEIFDDQFSVERPDGSNFTLKIRSTKLEDSAMYFCASVPGPYYEQYFGPGTRLTVT.

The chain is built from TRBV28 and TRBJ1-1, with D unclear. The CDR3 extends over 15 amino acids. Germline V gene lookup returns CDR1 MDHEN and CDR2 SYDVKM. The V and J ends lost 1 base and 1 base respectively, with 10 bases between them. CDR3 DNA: TGTGCCAGCAGTTTATCGTCCTGGGGGAACACTGAAGCTTTCTTT. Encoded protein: CASSLSSWGNTEAFF.

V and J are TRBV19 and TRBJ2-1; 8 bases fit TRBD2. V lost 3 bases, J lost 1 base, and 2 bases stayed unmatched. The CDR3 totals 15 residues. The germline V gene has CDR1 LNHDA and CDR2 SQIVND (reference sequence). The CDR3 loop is CASSIPSGSYNEQFF. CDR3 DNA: TGTGCCAGTAGTATCCCTAGCGGGTCCTACAATGAGCAGTTCTTC.

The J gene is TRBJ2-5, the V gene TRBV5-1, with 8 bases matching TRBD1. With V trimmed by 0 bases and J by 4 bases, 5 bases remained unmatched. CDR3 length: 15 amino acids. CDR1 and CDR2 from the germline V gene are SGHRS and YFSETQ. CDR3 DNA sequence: TGCGCCAGCAGCTTGGGGACAGGGAAACGAGAGACCCAGTACTTC. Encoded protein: CASSLGTGKRETQYF.

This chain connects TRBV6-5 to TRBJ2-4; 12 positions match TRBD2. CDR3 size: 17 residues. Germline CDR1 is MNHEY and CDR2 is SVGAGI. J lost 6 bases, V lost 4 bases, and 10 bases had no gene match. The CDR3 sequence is CASSSLRTSGMGNIQYF. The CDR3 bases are TGTGCCAGCAGTTCCCTCCGGACTAGCGGGATGGGAAACATTCAGTACTTC.

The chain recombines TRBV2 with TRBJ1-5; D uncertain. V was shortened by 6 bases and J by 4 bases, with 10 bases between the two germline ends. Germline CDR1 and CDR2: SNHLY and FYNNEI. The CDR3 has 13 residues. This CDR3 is CASRLTANQPQHF. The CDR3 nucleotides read TGTGCCAGCAGACTAACAGCGAATCAGCCCCAGCATTTT.

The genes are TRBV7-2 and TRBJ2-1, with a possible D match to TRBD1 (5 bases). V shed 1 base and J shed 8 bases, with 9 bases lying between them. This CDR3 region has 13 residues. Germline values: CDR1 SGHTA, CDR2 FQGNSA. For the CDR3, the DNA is TGTGCCAGCAGCTTAGTCCAGGGCCATGAGCAGTTCTTC. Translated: CASSLVQGHEQFF.

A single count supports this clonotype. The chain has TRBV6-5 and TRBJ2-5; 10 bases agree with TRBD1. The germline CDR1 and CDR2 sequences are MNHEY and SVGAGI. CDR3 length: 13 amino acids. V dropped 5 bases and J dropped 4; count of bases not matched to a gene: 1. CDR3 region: CASSRTGGETQYF. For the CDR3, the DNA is TGTGCCAGCAGTCGGACAGGGGGAGAGACCCAGTACTTC.

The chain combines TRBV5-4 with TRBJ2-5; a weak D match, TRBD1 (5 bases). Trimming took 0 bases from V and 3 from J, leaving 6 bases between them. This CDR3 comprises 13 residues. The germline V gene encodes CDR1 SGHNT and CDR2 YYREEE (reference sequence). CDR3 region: CASSLAREETQYF. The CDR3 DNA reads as TGTGCCAGCAGCTTGGCCAGGGAAGAGACCCAGTACTTC.

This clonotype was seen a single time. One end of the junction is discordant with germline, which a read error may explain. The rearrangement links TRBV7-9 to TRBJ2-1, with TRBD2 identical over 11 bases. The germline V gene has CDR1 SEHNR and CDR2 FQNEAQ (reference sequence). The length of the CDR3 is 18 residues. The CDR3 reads CASSLAGGGFGSYNEQFF. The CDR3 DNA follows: TGTGCCAGCAGCCTAGCGGGAGGAGGGTTCGGCTCCTACAATGAGCAGTTCTTC.

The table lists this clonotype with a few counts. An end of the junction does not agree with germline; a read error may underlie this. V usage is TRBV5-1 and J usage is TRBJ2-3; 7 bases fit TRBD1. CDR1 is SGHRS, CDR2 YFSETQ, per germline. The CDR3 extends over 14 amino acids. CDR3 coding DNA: TGTGCCAGCAGCTCCGGACAGGGCACAGATACGCAGTATTTT. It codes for CASSSGQGTDTQYF.

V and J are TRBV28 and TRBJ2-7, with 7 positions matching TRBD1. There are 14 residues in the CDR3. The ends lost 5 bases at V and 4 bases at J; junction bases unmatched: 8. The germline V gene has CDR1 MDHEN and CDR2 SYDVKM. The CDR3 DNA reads TGTGCCAGCAGTAAGGACAGGAGAACTTACGAGCAGTACTTC. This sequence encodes CASSKDRRTYEQYF.

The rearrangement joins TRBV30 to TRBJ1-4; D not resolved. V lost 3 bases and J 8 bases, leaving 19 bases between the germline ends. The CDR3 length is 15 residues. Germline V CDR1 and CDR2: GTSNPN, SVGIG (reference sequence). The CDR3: CAWSTGGDMEEKLFF. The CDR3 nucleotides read TGTGCCTGGAGCACCGGCGGGGATATGGAGGAAAAACTGTTTTTT.

The CDR3 DNA reads as TGTGCCAGCAGCTCCCAAACTTCAGGGGTTGGAGGCTACACCTTC. This sequence encodes CASSSQTSGVGGYTF. V and J are TRBV7-3 and TRBJ1-2; TRBD1 might be the D (6 bases). CDR1 and CDR2 (germline): SGHTA, FQGTGA. This CDR3 spans 15 amino acids. V was clipped by 4 bases and J by 8 bases, with 20 bases between them.

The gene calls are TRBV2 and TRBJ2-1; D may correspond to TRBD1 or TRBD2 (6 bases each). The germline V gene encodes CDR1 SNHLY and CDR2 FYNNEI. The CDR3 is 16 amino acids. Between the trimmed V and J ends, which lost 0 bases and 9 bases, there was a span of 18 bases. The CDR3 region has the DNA TGTGCCAGCAGTGAAGCGTCCCAGGGGAGGTTCGGTGAGCAGTTCTTC. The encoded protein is CASSEASQGRFGEQFF.

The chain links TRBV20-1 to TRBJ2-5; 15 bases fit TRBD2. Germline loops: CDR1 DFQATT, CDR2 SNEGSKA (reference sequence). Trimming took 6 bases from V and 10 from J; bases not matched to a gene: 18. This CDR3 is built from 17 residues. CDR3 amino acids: CSAAPGLAGGRSSRQYF. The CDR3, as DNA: TGCAGTGCCGCCCCCGGACTAGCGGGAGGGCGTTCGAGCCGCCAGTACTTC.

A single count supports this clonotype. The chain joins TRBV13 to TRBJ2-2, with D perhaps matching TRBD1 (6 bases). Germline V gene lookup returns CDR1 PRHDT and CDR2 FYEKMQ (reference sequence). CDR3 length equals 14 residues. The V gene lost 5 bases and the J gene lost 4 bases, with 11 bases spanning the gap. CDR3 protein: CASSVLRGTGELFF. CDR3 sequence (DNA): TGTGCCAGCAGCGTCCTCAGGGGCACCGGGGAGCTGTTTTTT.

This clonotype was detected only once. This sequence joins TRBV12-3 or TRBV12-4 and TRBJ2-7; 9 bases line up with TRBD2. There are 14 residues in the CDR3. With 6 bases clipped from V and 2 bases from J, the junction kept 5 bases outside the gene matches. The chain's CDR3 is CASSGERGAYEQYF. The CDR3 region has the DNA TGTGCCAGCAGCGGGGAGCGGGGGGCCTACGAGCAGTACTTC.

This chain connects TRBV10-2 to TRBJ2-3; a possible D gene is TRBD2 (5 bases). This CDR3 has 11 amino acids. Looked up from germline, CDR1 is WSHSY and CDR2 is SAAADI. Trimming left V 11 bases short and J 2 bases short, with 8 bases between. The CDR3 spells CAGRDTDTQYF. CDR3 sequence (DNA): TGCGCCGGTCGGGACACAGATACGCAGTATTTT.

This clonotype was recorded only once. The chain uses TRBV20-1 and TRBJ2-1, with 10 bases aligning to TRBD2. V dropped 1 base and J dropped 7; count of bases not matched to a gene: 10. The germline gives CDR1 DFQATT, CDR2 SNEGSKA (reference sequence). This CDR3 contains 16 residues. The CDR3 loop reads CSARGWGLASRNEQFF. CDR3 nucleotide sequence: TGCAGTGCTAGAGGGTGGGGACTAGCGTCTCGGAATGAGCAGTTCTTC.

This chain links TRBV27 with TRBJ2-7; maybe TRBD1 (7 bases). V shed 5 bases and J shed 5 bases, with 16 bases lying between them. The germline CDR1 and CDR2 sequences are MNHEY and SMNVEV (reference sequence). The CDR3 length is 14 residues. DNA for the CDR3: TGTGCCAGCAGTCCGCTGACAGGGAGGCACGAGCAGTACTTC. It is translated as CASSPLTGRHEQYF.

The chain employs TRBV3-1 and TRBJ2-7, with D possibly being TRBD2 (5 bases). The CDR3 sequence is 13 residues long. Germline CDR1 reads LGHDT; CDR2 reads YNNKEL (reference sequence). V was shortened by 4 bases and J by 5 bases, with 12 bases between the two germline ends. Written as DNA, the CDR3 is TGTGCCAGCAGCCCCACTAGTTCCCACGAGCAGTACTTC. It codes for CASSPTSSHEQYF.

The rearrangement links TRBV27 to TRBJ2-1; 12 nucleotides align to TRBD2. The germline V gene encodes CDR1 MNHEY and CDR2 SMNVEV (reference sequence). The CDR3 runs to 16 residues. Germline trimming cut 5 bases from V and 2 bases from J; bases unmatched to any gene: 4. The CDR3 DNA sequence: TGTGCCAGCAGTCCCCGACTAGCGGGGGCCTACAATGAGCAGTTCTTC. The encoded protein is CASSPRLAGAYNEQFF.

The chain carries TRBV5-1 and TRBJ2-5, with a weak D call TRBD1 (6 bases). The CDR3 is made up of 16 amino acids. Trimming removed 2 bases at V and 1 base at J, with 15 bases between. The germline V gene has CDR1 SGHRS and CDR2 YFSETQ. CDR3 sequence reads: CASSLGYSTGQETQYF. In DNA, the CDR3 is TGCGCCAGCAGCTTAGGCTACTCGACAGGCCAAGAGACCCAGTACTTC.

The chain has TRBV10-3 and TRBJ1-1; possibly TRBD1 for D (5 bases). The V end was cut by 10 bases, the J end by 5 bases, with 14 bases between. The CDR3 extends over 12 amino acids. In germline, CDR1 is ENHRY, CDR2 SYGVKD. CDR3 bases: TGTGCCACCTCGGGGGAGGGGACTGAAGCTTTCTTT. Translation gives CATSGEGTEAFF.

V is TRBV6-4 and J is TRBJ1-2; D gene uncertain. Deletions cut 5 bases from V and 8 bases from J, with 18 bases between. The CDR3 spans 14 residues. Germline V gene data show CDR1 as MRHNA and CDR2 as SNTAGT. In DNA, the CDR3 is TGTGCCAGCAGTCCGACGGGTACGCTTGGAGGCTACACCTTC. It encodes CASSPTGTLGGYTF.